The clone carrying this T cell receptor beta chain was seen at least ten times. Its antigen is as yet unknown. Each CDR3 protein gets one entry after TCRdb re-called the 5' RACE reads with MiXCR. The profile shows 450,000 to 550,000 distinct CDR3 sequences, roughly 5.2% of them singletons. This sample was included in a study of CD8 T cells in ankylosing spondylitis. Notes on the study in general: What appeared characteristic of ankylosing spondylitis blood was a TCR beta motif of 7 or 8 highly homologous variants. Earlier literature documents some of the motif variants in reactive arthritis synovial fluid and blood. Disease-associated clones were CD8+ and fairly uncommon in peripheral blood. Clones tied to disease were said to be significantly enriched in matched ankylosing spondylitis synovial fluid.

The TCR comes from a male donor with ankylosing spondylitis. What was sequenced was blood, either unsorted or a sorted T cell fraction (not recorded which).

The CDR3 is CASSPRLAGEGQYF. The CDR3 region has the DNA TGTGCCAGCAGCCCACGACTAGCGGGAGAAGGGCAGTACTTC. V gene TRBV7-2 combines with J gene TRBJ2-7, with 12 bases matching TRBD2. Germline CDR1 SGHTA, CDR2 FQGNSA. V lost 5 bases to trimming and J lost 9 bases; unmatched junction nucleotides: 8. This CDR3 comprises 14 residues.